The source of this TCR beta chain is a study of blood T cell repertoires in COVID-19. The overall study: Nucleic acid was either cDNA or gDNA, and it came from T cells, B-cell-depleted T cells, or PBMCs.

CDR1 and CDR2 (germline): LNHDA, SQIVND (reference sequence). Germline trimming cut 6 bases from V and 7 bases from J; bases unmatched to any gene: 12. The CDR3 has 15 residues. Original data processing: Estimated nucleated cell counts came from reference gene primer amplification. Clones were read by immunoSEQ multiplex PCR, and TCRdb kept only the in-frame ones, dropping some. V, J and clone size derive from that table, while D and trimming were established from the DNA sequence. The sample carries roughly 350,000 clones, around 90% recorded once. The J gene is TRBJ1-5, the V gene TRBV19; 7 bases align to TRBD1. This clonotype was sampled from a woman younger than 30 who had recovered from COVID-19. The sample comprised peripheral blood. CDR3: CASSMTGKGTQPQHF. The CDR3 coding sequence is TGTGCCAGTAGCATGACAGGGAAGGGGACCCAGCCCCAGCATTTT.